This TCR beta chain is from a study of radiation and T cells in renal cell carcinoma. Study outcomes and limitations: From baseline, blood top tumor clonotypes peaked at 2 weeks post-radiation.

As for this clone: Its antigen is not identified. The sample carries other DNA sequences with the same CDR3.

Sequencing used immunoSEQ multiplex PCR; TCRdb keeps in-frame clones, though not all of them. This table holds about 140,000 clones, 80% to 90% found once. Germline-derived CDR1 and CDR2 are GTSNPN and SVGIG (reference sequence). V gave up 4 bases and J gave up 1 base, with 13 bases separating them. The CDR3 sequence is 14 residues long. The time point here: blood 4 weeks post-SBRT, at nephrectomy. Treatment indicated: 15 Gy SBRT to primary tumor, nephrectomy 4 weeks later. Nephrectomy followed 15 Gy stereotactic body radiation by 4 weeks. Clear cell pathology was present in this patient's renal cell carcinoma.

The sequencing here drew on blood, taken from a patient whose treatment included radiotherapy and nephrectomy. This receptor was taken from a woman in her fifties or sixties with renal cell carcinoma. The V and J genes are TRBV30 and TRBJ1-1; D not resolved. CDR3 sequence: CAWISGTANTEAFF. The CDR3 nucleotides read TGTGCCTGGATAAGCGGAACGGCGAACACTGAAGCTTTCTTT.